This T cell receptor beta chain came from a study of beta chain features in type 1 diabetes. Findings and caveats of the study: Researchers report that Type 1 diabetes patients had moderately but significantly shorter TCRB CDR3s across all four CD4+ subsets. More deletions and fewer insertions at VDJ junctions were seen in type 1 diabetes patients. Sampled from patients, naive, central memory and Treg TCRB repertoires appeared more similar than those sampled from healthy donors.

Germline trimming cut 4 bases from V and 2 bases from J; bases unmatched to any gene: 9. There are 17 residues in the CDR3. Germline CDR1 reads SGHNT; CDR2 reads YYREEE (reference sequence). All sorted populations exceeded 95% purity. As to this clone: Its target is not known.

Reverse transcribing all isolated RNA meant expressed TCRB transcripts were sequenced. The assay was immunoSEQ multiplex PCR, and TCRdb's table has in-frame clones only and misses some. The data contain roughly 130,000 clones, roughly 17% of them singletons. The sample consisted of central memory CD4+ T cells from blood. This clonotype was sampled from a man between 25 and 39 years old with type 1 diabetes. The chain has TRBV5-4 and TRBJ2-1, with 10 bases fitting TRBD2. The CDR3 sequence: CASSLKPGLATYNEQFF. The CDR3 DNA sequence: TGTGCCAGCAGCCTAAAACCGGGACTAGCGACCTACAATGAGCAGTTCTTC.